The rows below give T cell receptor beta chains drawn from one sample of a study of cytomegalovirus exposure and HLA in healthy donors. The method was immunoSEQ multiplex PCR; TCRdb's version includes in-frame clones alone and lacks a portion of them. The sample carries around 160,000 clones, about 89% recorded once. The sample taken for sequencing was PBMCs. The receptors come from a woman younger than 35 in good health and CMV-seropositive. Each CDR3 is given with its conserved first and last residue.

J gene | V gene | CDR3 protein
TRBJ1-2 | TRBV6-1 | CASTRTGYGDYGYTF
TRBJ1-4 | TRBV5-4 | CASSPSLATNEKLFF
TRBJ1-5 | TRBV5-5 | CASSLRDRGDQPQHF
TRBJ1-2 | TRBV28 | CASSFSRGRLIYGYTF
TRBJ2-2 | TRBV10-3 | CAISETLAGGSTGELFF
TRBJ1-1 | TRBV5-4 | CASSFGGDTEAFF
TRBJ1-1 | TRBV9 | CASSAADRRGNTEAFF
TRBJ2-2 | TRBV7-2 | CASSTTTGTAAGELFF
TRBJ1-4 | TRBV7-6 | CASSPDQGNEKLFF
TRBJ1-3 | TRBV9 | CASSAQVGGNTIYF
TRBJ2-3 | TRBV5-4 | CASSPRGRTVTDTQYF
TRBJ2-5 | TRBV19 | CASSLAGFPLQETQYF
TRBJ2-7 | TRBV7-9 | CASSLVTKVSEQYF
TRBJ2-6 | TRBV7-8 | CASSLTGRTLPFSGANVLTF
TRBJ2-7 | TRBV27 | CASSSLAGSSYEQYF
TRBJ2-1 | TRBV4-2 | CASSQEPSGRPSYNEQFF
TRBJ1-6 | TRBV27 | CASSFSGLSSPLHF
TRBJ2-7 | TRBV5-1 | CASRLAGDLYEQYF
TRBJ2-7 | TRBV2 | CASSLEIYEQYF
TRBJ2-3 | TRBV28 | CASSLYRESTDTQYF
TRBJ2-7 | TRBV6-5 | CASSYGAGGPHGEQYF
TRBJ2-3 | TRBV11-3 | CASSLGGADTQYF
TRBJ2-3 | TRBV9 | CASSAPGLPTDTQYF
TRBJ2-7 | TRBV15 | CATSRGQRGGVEQYF
TRBJ1-2 | TRBV29-1 | CSVGGTGVKGYTF
TRBJ1-2 | TRBV5-4 | CASRSPGGRSGYTF
TRBJ2-3 | TRBV6-4 | CASSETNTDTQYF
TRBJ2-1 | TRBV6-5 | CASSTGTSGREQFF
TRBJ1-1 | TRBV18 | CASSPPTGLNTEAFF
TRBJ2-1 | TRBV5-1 | CASSLGGGASNEQFF
TRBJ1-5 | TRBV28 | CASSNPSRGSWSQHF
TRBJ1-2 | TRBV27 | CASSPAGRPYGYTF
TRBJ1-2 | TRBV5-8 | CASSFRTGGAVRSYTF
TRBJ1-3 | TRBV2 | CASRNHGTASGNTIYF